This TCR beta chain emerged from a study of cytomegalovirus exposure and HLA in healthy donors. The trim removed 6 bases at V and 8 bases at J, leaving 12 bases unmatched. The germline CDR1 and CDR2 sequences are MNHNS and SASEGT. CDR3 length: 14 residues. The PCR employed 60 Vbeta primers together with 13 Jbeta primers. Libraries were prepared by immunoSEQ multiplex PCR; TCRdb keeps only in-frame clonotypes and omits some of them. Here the sample spans 70,000 to 95,000 clones, around 77% being singletons. The clonotype comes from a man aged 50 to 60 in good health and CMV-seronegative. Sequencing used PBMCs. The genes are TRBV6-1 and TRBJ1-2, with 7 nucleotides matching TRBD1. The CDR3 DNA follows: TGTGCCAGCAGCCCAAGGGGGCCCGGCCGCGGCTACACCTTC. Amino acids: CASSPRGPGRGYTF.